This TCR beta chain was obtained from a study of control samples from healthy donors and cancer patients. Clones were sequenced by immunoSEQ multiplex PCR, and TCRdb holds only the in-frame ones, with some missing. The sample holds 90,000 to 100,000 clones; about four fifths are singletons and the top ten take about 10%. Note on this clone: The junction does not match germline at one end; this may be a read error.

The CDR3 sequence is 14 residues long. The V gene's germline CDR1 is MGHRA and CDR2 YSYEKL. This sequence joins TRBV4-1 and TRBJ1-2; the D gene is possibly TRBD1 (6 bases). The specimen was blood. The TCR was taken from a woman aged 25 to 39 in good health. CDR3 coding DNA: TGCGCCCGCAGCCAAGGGGGGGGGAACTATGGCTACACCTTC. This gives the protein CARSQGGGNYGYTF.